Below, one T cell receptor (beta chain) is given with its context. This receptor's antigen is unknown. Within one base of it there is no much larger clone, and no base qualities were kept. The data originate from a study of shared clonotypes between healthy human individuals (dated by TCRdb to about 2020). In terms of the full investigation: Two women and a few men aged 18 to 49 years were included in the cohort. For each donor, three plates each were used for CD4 naive and CD4 memory, two plates were used for CD8 naive, and one plate was used for CD8 memory. The study deeply sequenced blood TCR repertoires of roughly five healthy adults to estimate repertoire size and the extent of clonotype sharing between individuals. Libraries were prepared and TCR repertoires were sequenced by different laboratories using diverse techniques, in order to increase sequencing depth and limit assay-specific biases. Each donor's leukapheresis produced roughly between roughly 0.85 and 9.5 billion PBMCs. Beyond this particular receptor, the publication reports: Because the study included only a small number of donors, the genetic and exposure-history diversity represented was limited. Incomplete sequencing was indicated by rarefaction of sorted-subset datasets, despite the large sequencing depth. Pairwise subsampling indicated that sequencing depth was expected to affect the degree of clonotype sharing among donors. Sampling was restricted to blood, and TCR repertoires in tissue are likely to differ from TCR repertoires in blood. Naive subsets generally had larger estimated clonotype richness than memory subsets did. Across a handful of donors, 4.5% to 6.5% of naive CD4, roughly 3.8% of naive CD8, about 2.3% of memory CD4, and around 0.4% of memory CD8 clonotypes were shared. Compared with non-shared clonotypes, clonotypes shared by all four sorted-subset donors had higher generation probabilities.

Using the deep immunoSEQ assay, TCR CDR3 regions were amplified from genomic DNA by multiplex PCR. For each cell subset, the extracted genomic DNA was distributed evenly across all wells of several immunoSEQ 96-well plates, and each plate served as one replicate. For sorted subsets, roughly 200 ng of genomic DNA, equivalent to around 31,000 T cell genomes, went into each replicate PCR. Purified libraries were measured with a Qubit 3.0 fluorometer, size-checked on a Bioanalyzer 2100, and measured again with the KAPA Library Quantification kit. Every immunoSEQ 96-well plate was sequenced on a dedicated single-read 150-cycle Illumina NextSeq 550 flow cell. In the authors' own workflow: The immunoSEQ output contained only junctional sequences without quality scores, so filtering could not match that applied to full-length reads. To assign V/J genes and CDR3, sequences were annotated using PyIR, a Python wrapper for IgBLAST v1.9, with IMGT germline references. Any read was removed if the V/J assignment was weak (E-value above 1e-6), the CDR3 was missing, or the read contained stop codons, out-of-frame junctions, or ambiguous translated residues. V3J clonotypes were defined as sequences sharing an identical inferred V gene, J gene, and CDR3 amino acid sequence. To compute the percentage overlap between repertoires, the number of shared unique clonotypes was divided by the size of the smaller repertoire. Repertoire richness was assessed with RTK rarefaction, the Chao1 estimator, and Recon v2.1 estimates of unobserved clonotypes. Generation probabilities were computed with OLGA for all TCRbeta clonotypes obtained by the gDNA method from a handful of donors. The table comes from immuneACCESS by way of TCRdb, which keeps in-frame sequences with V and J called. Part of the clones is missing from these tables; in studies checked, under half for an unresolved V gene and the rest for unknown reasons. V and J calls and clone size are given by that table; D and trimming were obtained from the DNA. The sample records 2 million or so clones, approximately 95% of which are singletons. Of the sample, approximately 1.2% is held by the ten largest clones.

For the CD8 naive samples, CD45RO-negative cells were positively selected for CCR7, yielding a CD45RA+CCR7+ population from which TemRA cells were excluded. The donors were healthy, HIV-negative adults with no recently reported acute infections or vaccinations. All donors were Caucasian adults living in Nashville, Tennessee, USA. Blood was obtained by leukapheresis, after which PBMCs were separated by Ficoll-Histopaque density gradient centrifugation and cryopreserved in liquid nitrogen vapor phase. Purity and quantity of every magnetically sorted T cell population were checked by analytical flow cytometry. Genomic DNA was isolated from every sorted fraction and measured by UV absorbance on a Nanodrop 2000c. Unmatched junction bases come to 5, with V trimmed by 0 bases and J by 5 bases. The cysteine opens and the phenylalanine closes a CDR3 of 16 amino acids. Solely the CDR3 DNA is kept, with 48 bases framed from the first base. The germline V gene gives CDR1 as SGHDT and CDR2 as YYEEEE.

This chain is built from TRBV5-6 and TRBJ2-7; 13 junctional bases match TRBD2. Sample: naive CD8+ T cells sorted from blood. Interpreted using the paper, the cell subset or site label stands for: CD45RA+CCR7+. This TCR was recovered from a man aged 18 to 30 in good health. The CDR3: CASSLELAGGRDEQYF. Read as DNA, the sequence is TGTGCCAGCAGCTTGGAACTAGCGGGAGGGCGAGACGAGCAGTACTTC.